Listed here are 8 T cell receptor beta chains from one sample, sequenced in a study of blood T cell repertoires in COVID-19. The protocol was immunoSEQ multiplex PCR, while the TCRdb copy is restricted to in-frame clones and leaves out a portion. The top ten clones hold 4.2% of a sample with approximately 100,000 clones, over 85% of them seen once. The sequencing sample was made of peripheral blood. All receptors come from a human donor with COVID-19, enrolled during active disease. The donor label of this sample is uncertain.

The chain links TRBV30 to TRBJ1-6; TRBD1 agrees at 8 bases. J was trimmed by 6 bases and V by 3 bases; bases with no gene match: 1. CDR1 GTSNPN and CDR2 SVGIG come from the germline V gene (reference sequence). The CDR3 covers 13 residues. The chain's CDR3 is CAWSRGPNSPLHF. Here the CDR3 DNA reads TGTGCCTGGAGCAGGGGGCCTAATTCACCCCTCCACTTT.

CDR3 amino acids: CASSASGQGLTGELFF. The CDR3 nucleotides are TGTGCCAGCAGCGCCAGCGGACAGGGCCTCACCGGGGAGCTGTTTTTT. V gene TRBV9 combines with J gene TRBJ2-2, with 8 nucleotides matching TRBD1. The V and J ends lost 3 bases and 4 bases, in that order; junction bases with no gene match: 8. From germline, CDR1 is SGDLS and CDR2 YYNGEE. The length of the CDR3 is 16 residues.

This clone was seen a single time. The J gene is TRBJ1-1, the V gene TRBV3-1 (or the pseudogene TRBV3-2); D unresolved. The CDR3 consists of 11 residues. V was shortened by 2 bases and J by 5 bases, with 3 bases between the two germline ends. Germline V gene sequence: CDR1 LGHDT, CDR2 YNNKEL (reference sequence). CDR3 residues: CASSQRTEAFF. CDR3 nucleotides: TGTGCCAGCAGCCAACGGACTGAAGCTTTCTTT.

The chain carries TRBV6-5 and TRBJ2-5, with TRBD2 as a possible D gene (5 bases). The CDR3 is 14 residues long. V shed 6 bases and J shed 5 bases, with 16 bases lying between them. Germline values: CDR1 MNHEY, CDR2 SVGAGI. CDR3: CASSALGRRETQYF. The CDR3 region has the DNA TGTGCCAGCAGCGCCTTAGGGAGACGGGAGACCCAGTACTTC.

This clone was counted a single time. The chain uses TRBV5-4 and TRBJ2-6; the D gene is possibly TRBD2 (5 bases). Deletions cut 4 bases from V and 1 base from J, with 12 bases between. Looked up from germline, CDR1 is SGHNT and CDR2 is YYREEE (reference sequence). The CDR3 consists of 16 residues. The CDR3 region is CASSPPGLSGANVLTF. CDR3 coding DNA: TGTGCCAGCAGCCCCCCCGGACTTTCTGGGGCCAACGTCCTGACTTTC.

The J gene is TRBJ2-5, the V gene TRBV11-2, with D perhaps matching TRBD2 (6 bases). The V end lost 5 bases, the J end lost 2 bases, and 12 bases lay between the germline ends. The CDR3 extends over 14 amino acids. CDR1 is SGHAT and CDR2 is FQNNGV in the germline V gene. CDR3 region: CASSPIAAQETQYF. In DNA form, the CDR3 reads TGTGCCAGCAGCCCTATAGCGGCTCAAGAGACCCAGTACTTC.

This clone appeared a single time. This sequence joins TRBV12-5 and TRBJ2-1; TRBD1 agrees at 8 bases. CDR3 length: 15 amino acids. CDR1 is LGHNT and CDR2 is FRNRAP in the germline V gene. V trimming: 1 base; J trimming: 10 bases; junction bases outside the gene matches: 9. The CDR3 reads CASGLALDRASEQFF. CDR3 nucleotides: TGTGCTAGTGGTTTGGCGCTGGACAGGGCCTCCGAGCAGTTCTTC. Using reference TRBV12-5 and TRBJ2-1 for the parts outside the CDR3, the full variable domain is DARVTQTPRHKVTEMGQEVTMRCQPILGHNTVFWYRQTMMQGLELLAYFRNRAPLDDSGMPKDRFSAEMPDATLATLKIQPSEPRDSAVYFCASGLALDRASEQFFGPGTRLTVL.

The chain has TRBV3-1 (or the pseudogene TRBV3-2) and TRBJ1-1; D gene ambiguous. The CDR3 consists of 13 residues. Per germline, CDR1 LGHDT and CDR2 YNNKEL (reference sequence). V lost 1 base and J lost 4, with 7 bases in between. The CDR3 region has the DNA TGTGCCAGCAGCCAAGGCGGGTCCACTGAAGCTTTCTTT. Its translation is CASSQGGSTEAFF.